This T cell receptor beta chain was captured by sequencing in a study of T cell changes during pregnancy in multiple sclerosis. Germline V gene lookup returns CDR1 SGHAT and CDR2 FQDESV (reference sequence). The CDR3 loop spans 11 amino acids. The germline V and J ends were trimmed by 7 bases and 5 bases, with 8 bases remaining between them. The data were produced by immunoSEQ multiplex PCR, yet TCRdb's version contains in-frame clones alone and is incomplete. Found here are roughly 57,000 clones, about 89% of them singletons; the top ten hold 2% to 3%. The chain employs TRBV11-1 and TRBJ2-5; D is possibly TRBD1 (6 bases). Specimen: peripheral blood, collected in the first trimester of pregnancy. The TCR comes from a female donor with multiple sclerosis, enrolled in a pregnancy study. The CDR3 nucleotides read TGTGCCAGCACCGACAGGGAGACCCAGTACTTC. Protein sequence: CASTDRETQYF. The full variable domain, rest sourced from reference TRBV11-1 and TRBJ2-5, is EAEVAQSPRYKITEKSQAVAFWCDPISGHATLYWYRQILGQGPELLVQFQDESVVDDSQLPKDRFSAERLKGVDSTLKIQPAELGDSAMYLCASTDRETQYFGPGTRLLVL.